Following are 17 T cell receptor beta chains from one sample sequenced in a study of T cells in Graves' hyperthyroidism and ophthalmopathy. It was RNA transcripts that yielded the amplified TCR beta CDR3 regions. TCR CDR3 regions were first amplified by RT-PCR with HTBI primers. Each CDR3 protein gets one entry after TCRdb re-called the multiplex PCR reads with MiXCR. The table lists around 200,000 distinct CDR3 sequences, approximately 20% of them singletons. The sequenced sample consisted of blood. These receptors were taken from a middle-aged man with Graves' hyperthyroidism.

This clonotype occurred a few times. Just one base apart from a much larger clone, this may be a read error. The CDR3 coding sequence is TGTGCCAGCATCTCCGTTGGACAGGGACCCTACAATGAGCAGTTCTTC. Residues: CASISVGQGPYNEQFF. The chain combines TRBV7-2 with TRBJ2-1; 8 bases line up with TRBD1. The CDR3 contains 16 residues. CDR1 SGHTA and CDR2 FQGNSA come from the germline V gene. Trimming took 7 bases from V and 2 from J; bases not matched to a gene: 10.

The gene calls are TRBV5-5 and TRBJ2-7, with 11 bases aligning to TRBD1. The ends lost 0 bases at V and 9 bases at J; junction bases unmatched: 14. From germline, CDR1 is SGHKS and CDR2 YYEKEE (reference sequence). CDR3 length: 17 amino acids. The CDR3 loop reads CASSLGDRDRGAGGQYF. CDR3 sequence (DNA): TGTGCCAGCAGCTTGGGAGACCGGGACAGGGGGGCCGGGGGGCAGTACTTC.

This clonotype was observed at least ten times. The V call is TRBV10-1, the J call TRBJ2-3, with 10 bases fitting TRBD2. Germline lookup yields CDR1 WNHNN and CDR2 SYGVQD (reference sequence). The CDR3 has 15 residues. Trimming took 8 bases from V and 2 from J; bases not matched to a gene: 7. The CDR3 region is CASSGLADYTDTQYF. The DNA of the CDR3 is TGCGCCAGCTCCGGACTAGCGGACTACACAGATACGCAGTATTTT.

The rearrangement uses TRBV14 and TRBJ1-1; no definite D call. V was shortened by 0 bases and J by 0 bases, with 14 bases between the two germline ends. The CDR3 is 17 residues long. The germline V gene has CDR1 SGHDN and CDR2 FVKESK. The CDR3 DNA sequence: TGTGCCAGCAGCCAAGACCTAGGCCGAGGGTTGAACACTGAAGCTTTCTTT. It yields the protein CASSQDLGRGLNTEAFF.

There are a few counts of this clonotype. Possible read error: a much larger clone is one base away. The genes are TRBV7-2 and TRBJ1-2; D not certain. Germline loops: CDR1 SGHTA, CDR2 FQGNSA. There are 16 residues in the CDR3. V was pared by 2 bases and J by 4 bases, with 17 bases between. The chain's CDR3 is CASSLISYAHPYGYTF. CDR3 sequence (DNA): TGTGCCAGCAGCTTAATTTCATATGCGCACCCCTATGGCTACACCTTC.

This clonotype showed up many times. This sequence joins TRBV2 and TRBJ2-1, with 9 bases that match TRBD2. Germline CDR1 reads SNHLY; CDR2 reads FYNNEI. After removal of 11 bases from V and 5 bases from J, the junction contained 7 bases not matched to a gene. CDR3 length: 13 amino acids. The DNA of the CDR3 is TGTGCCGACGCGGGGGGGCCAGACAATGAGCAGTTCTTC. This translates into CADAGGPDNEQFF.

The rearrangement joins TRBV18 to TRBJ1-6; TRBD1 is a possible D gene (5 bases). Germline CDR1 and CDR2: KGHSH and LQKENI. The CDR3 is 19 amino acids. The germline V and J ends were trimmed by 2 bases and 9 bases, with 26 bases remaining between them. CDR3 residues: CASSPTPGTGTGLGSPLHF. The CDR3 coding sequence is TGTGCCAGCTCACCAACGCCTGGGACCGGGACCGGTCTTGGTTCACCCCTCCACTTT.

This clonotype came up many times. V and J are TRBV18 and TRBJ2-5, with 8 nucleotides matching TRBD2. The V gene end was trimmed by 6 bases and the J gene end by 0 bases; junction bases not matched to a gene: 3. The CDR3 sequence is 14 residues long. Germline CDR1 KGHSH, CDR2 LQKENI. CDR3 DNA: TGTGCCAGCTCCCCAGCGGGGGACCAAGAGACCCAGTACTTC. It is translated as CASSPAGDQETQYF.

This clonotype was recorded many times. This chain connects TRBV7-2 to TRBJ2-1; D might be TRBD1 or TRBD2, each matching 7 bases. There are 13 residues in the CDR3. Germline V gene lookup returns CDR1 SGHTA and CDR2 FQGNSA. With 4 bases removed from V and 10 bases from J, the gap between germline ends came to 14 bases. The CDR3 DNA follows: TGTGCCAGCAGCTCCCAGGGGGGGGCCGAGCAGTTCTTC. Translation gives CASSSQGGAEQFF.

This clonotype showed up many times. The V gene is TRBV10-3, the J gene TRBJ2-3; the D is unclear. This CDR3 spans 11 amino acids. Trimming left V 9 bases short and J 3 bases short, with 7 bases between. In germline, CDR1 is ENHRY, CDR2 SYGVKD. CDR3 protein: CAIRTTDTQYF. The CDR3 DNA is TGTGCCATTCGAACGACAGATACGCAGTATTTT.

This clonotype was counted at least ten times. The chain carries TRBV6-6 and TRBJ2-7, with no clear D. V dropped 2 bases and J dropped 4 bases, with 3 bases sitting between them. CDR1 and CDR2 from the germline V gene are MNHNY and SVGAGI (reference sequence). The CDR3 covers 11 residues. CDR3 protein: CASSYEYEQYF. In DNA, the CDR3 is TGTGCCAGCAGTTACGAATACGAGCAGTACTTC.

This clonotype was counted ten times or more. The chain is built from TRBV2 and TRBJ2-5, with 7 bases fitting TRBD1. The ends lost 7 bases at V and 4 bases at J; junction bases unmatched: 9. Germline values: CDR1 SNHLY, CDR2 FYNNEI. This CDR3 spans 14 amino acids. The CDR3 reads CASNRQGLLETQYF. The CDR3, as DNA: TGTGCCAGCAACCGACAGGGCCTATTAGAGACCCAGTACTTC. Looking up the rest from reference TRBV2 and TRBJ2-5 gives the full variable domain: EPEVTQTPSHQVTQMGQEVILRCVPISNHLYFYWYRQILGQKVEFLVSFYNNEISEKSEIFDDQFSVERPDGSNFTLKIRSTKLEDSAMYFCASNRQGLLETQYFGPGTRLLVL.

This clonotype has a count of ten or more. The CDR3 nucleotides read TGTGCCAGCAGCTTAACGGTCGGGCTAGCGGGGGGCATCATTAGCACAGATACGCAGTATTTT. Protein: CASSLTVGLAGGIISTDTQYF. The chain joins TRBV7-3 to TRBJ2-3, with 11 bases lining up with TRBD2. The germline V gene has CDR1 SGHTA and CDR2 FQGTGA. CDR3 length equals 21 residues. V trimming: 0 bases; J trimming: 0 bases; junction bases outside the gene matches: 14. The full variable domain, in which reference TRBV7-3 and TRBJ2-3 provide the parts outside the CDR3, is GAGVSQTPSNKVTEKGKYVELRCDPISGHTALYWYRQSLGQGPEFLIYFQGTGAADDSGLPNDRFFAVRPEGSVSTLKIQRTERGDSAVYLCASSLTVGLAGGIISTDTQYFGPGTRLTVL.

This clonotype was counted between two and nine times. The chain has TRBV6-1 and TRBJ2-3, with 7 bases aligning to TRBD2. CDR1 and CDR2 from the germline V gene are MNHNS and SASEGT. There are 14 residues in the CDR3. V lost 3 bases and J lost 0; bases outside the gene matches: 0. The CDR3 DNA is TGTGCCAGCAGTGAGCGGGGGAGCACAGATACGCAGTATTTT. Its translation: CASSERGSTDTQYF.

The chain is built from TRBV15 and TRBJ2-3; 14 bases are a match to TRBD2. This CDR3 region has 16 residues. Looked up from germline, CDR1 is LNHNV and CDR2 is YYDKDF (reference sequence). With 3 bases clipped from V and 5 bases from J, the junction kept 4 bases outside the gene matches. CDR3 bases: TGTGCCACCAGCAGCCGACTAGCGGGGGGGCAAGATACGCAGTATTTT. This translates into CATSSRLAGGQDTQYF.

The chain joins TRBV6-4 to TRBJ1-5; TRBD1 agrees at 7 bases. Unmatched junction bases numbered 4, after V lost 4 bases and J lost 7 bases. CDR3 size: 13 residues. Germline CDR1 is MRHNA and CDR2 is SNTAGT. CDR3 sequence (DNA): TGTGCCAGCAGTGTCGGACAGGAACAGCCCCAGCATTTT. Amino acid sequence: CASSVGQEQPQHF.

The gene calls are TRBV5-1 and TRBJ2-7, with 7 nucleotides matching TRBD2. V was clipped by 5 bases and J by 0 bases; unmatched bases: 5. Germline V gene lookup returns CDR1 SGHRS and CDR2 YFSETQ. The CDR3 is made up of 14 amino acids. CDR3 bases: TGCGCCAGCAGTTCACTAGCGAGCTCCTACGAGCAGTACTTC. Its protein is CASSSLASSYEQYF.